The next 17 T cell receptor beta chains were all read from a single sample in a study of metastatic and nonmetastatic thyroid tumors. Each patient came to thyroid surgery without any prior treatment (of any kind). TCRdb re-clonotyped the PCR reads via MiXCR. The repertoire holds 20,000 to 25,000 clones, with around 21% as singletons. The sample consisted of blood. The receptors stem from a female donor with papillary thyroid cancer or a benign thyroid nodule (not recorded which). Some clones in this sample may be carry-over from other donors' samples.

This sequence joins TRBV6-2 or TRBV6-3 and TRBJ2-7; no reliable D call. Trimming took 4 bases from V and 0 from J, leaving 10 bases between them. This CDR3 comprises 14 residues. The germline CDR1 and CDR2 sequences are MNHEY and SVGEGT. The CDR3 spells CASSLLGGSYEQYF. In DNA form, the CDR3 reads TGTGCCAGCAGTTTACTCGGCGGCTCCTACGAGCAGTACTTC.

This clone is medium-sized in the sample. V usage is TRBV6-1 and J usage is TRBJ1-1; no definite D call. CDR3 length: 12 residues. V dropped 6 bases and J dropped 6 bases, with 11 bases sitting between them. Germline V lookup: CDR1 MNHNS, CDR2 SASEGT. The CDR3 nucleotides are TGTGCCAGCAGCCTCATAAGTTCTGAAGCTTTCTTT. Translated, it gives CASSLISSEAFF.

This clone has at least ten counts. The chain uses TRBV7-9 and TRBJ2-7; D perhaps matches TRBD2 (5 bases). The CDR3 spans 14 residues. Trimming removed 2 bases from V and 2 bases from J, with 10 bases in between. Germline lookup yields CDR1 SEHNR and CDR2 FQNEAQ (reference sequence). The CDR3 sequence: CASSLLGRAYEQYF. The CDR3 region has the DNA TGTGCCAGCAGCTTACTGGGGAGAGCCTACGAGCAGTACTTC. Supplemented by reference TRBV7-9 and TRBJ2-7, the full variable domain reads DTGVSQNPRHKITKRGQNVTFRCDPISEHNRLYWYRQTLGQGPEFLTYFQNEAQLEKSRLLSDRFSAERPKGSFSTLEIQRTEQGDSAMYLCASSLLGRAYEQYFGPGTRLTVT.

This clone was observed at least ten times. The chain combines TRBV20-1 with TRBJ2-7, with a weak D call TRBD2 (6 bases). The length of the CDR3 is 13 residues. The V end lost 5 bases, the J end lost 1 base, and 12 bases lay between the germline ends. The germline CDR1 and CDR2 sequences are DFQATT and SNEGSKA (reference sequence). The CDR3 spells CSAGDSSSYEQYF. The CDR3 coding sequence is TGCAGTGCTGGGGACTCGTCTTCCTACGAGCAGTACTTC.

With respect to this clone: Sequence at one end of the junction differs from germline and may be a read error. The gene calls are TRBV6-5 and TRBJ2-7; D is uncertain. The CDR3 consists of 15 residues. CDR1 and CDR2 (germline): MNHEY, SVGAGI. Here the CDR3 reads CVSSYGSLPSYEQYF. CDR3 bases: TGTGTCAGCAGTTACGGATCCCTACCCTCCTACGAGCAGTACTTC.

The chain employs TRBV27 and TRBJ1-6; 7 bases line up with TRBD1. V dropped 3 bases and J dropped 10; count of bases not matched to a gene: 12. This CDR3 region has 16 residues. Germline CDR1 and CDR2: MNHEY and SMNVEV (reference sequence). The CDR3 DNA follows: TGTGCCAGCAGTTTCGGTACACAGGGGCGGAACTCACCCCTCCACTTT. Its translation is CASSFGTQGRNSPLHF.

This clone qualifies as medium-sized (0.01 to 0.1%). The chain links TRBV3-1 to TRBJ2-7; D uncertain. The CDR3 consists of 12 residues. V lost 0 bases and J 3 bases, leaving 3 bases between the germline ends. Germline V gene sequence: CDR1 LGHDT, CDR2 YNNKEL (reference sequence). CDR3 nucleotide sequence: TGTGCCAGCAGCCAAGAAGTCTACGAGCAGTACTTC. Its translation: CASSQEVYEQYF.

This clone was seen repeatedly, ten times or more. The chain is built from TRBV12-3 or TRBV12-4 and TRBJ2-5; possibly TRBD1 for D (6 bases). This CDR3 region has 14 residues. V was cut by 6 bases and J by 9 bases, with 20 bases left in between. The CDR3 loop is CASSPDTIKGAQYF. The DNA of the CDR3 is TGTGCCAGCAGCCCTGACACGATAAAGGGGGCCCAGTACTTC.

The chain recombines TRBV7-8 with TRBJ2-7; no reliable D call. Trimming shortened V by 3 bases and J by 2 bases, and 14 bases separated the two germline ends. The CDR3 has 15 amino acids. Germline CDR1 reads SGHVS; CDR2 reads FQNEAQ. The CDR3 DNA sequence: TGTGCCAGCAGCTTCCCCGGGCTAGGAGCCTACGAGCAGTACTTC. This sequence encodes CASSFPGLGAYEQYF.

This chain joins TRBV5-1 and TRBJ1-2, with a possible D match to TRBD1 (6 bases). From germline, CDR1 is SGHRS and CDR2 YFSETQ. The V and J ends lost 2 bases and 6 bases respectively, with 17 bases between them. The CDR3 sequence is 15 residues long. The CDR3 bases are TGCGCCAGCAGCTTCGGAGGGGGAGGGGTGGATGGCTACACCTTC. This gives the protein CASSFGGGGVDGYTF.

This clone occurred a few times. J is TRBJ1-3 and V is TRBV28, with TRBD1 matching over 7 bases. This CDR3 has 15 amino acids. The germline CDR1 and CDR2 sequences are MDHEN and SYDVKM. The V and J ends lost 3 bases and 2 bases, in that order; junction bases with no gene match: 4. CDR3 region: CASSLIQGAGNTIYF. In DNA, the CDR3 is TGTGCCAGCAGTTTGATTCAGGGGGCTGGAAACACCATATATTTT.

The chain employs TRBV5-4 and TRBJ1-2; 8 nucleotides agree with TRBD1. CDR3 length equals 16 residues. Germline-derived CDR1 and CDR2 are SGHNT and YYREEE (reference sequence). The trim removed 4 bases at V and 10 bases at J, leaving 18 bases unmatched. CDR3 in amino acids: CASSPDWTGCLDVYTF. Written as DNA, the CDR3 is TGTGCCAGCAGCCCCGACTGGACAGGGTGCCTTGACGTCTACACCTTC.

Details on this clone: The junction departs from germline at one end; a sequencing error may be responsible. The chain combines TRBV6-1 with TRBJ1-2; TRBD1 is a possible D gene (6 bases). The CDR3 has 14 residues. In germline, CDR1 is MNHNS, CDR2 SASEGT. CDR3 DNA sequence: TGTGCCATCAGTTCGTGGGGGCAGCGCGTATGCTACACCTTC. Translating gives CAISSWGQRVCYTF.

This clone showed up many times. V is TRBV11-2 and J is TRBJ2-1; 8 bases agree with TRBD1. Germline V gene lookup returns CDR1 SGHAT and CDR2 FQNNGV. The J segment lost 8 bases and the V segment lost 4 bases, leaving 10 bases of the junction unmatched. There are 15 residues in the CDR3. CDR3 region: CASSSDRGLPDEQFF. DNA for the CDR3: TGTGCCAGCAGCTCCGACAGGGGTCTGCCCGATGAGCAGTTCTTC.

This chain joins TRBV6-2 or TRBV6-3 and TRBJ1-5; TRBD1 matches at 9 bases. The CDR3 totals 15 residues. In germline, CDR1 is MNHEY, CDR2 SVGEGT. V was pared by 4 bases and J by 8 bases, with 9 bases of the junction left unmatched. CDR3 nucleotide sequence: TGTGCCAGCAGTTCCCAGGGACAGGGCAACAAGCCCCAGCATTTT. Amino acids: CASSSQGQGNKPQHF.

The chain recombines TRBV20-1 with TRBJ1-2; unclear D gene. This CDR3 spans 12 amino acids. V lost 1 base and J 5 bases, leaving 8 bases between the germline ends. CDR1 DFQATT and CDR2 SNEGSKA come from the germline V gene (reference sequence). DNA for the CDR3: TGCAGTGCTAGAGTAACAGTATATGGCTACACCTTC. It translates to CSARVTVYGYTF.

This clone was seen repeatedly, ten times or more. The chain has TRBV6-4 and TRBJ2-1; D is unresolved. Germline V gives CDR1 MRHNA, CDR2 SNTAGT. Trimming shortened V by 2 bases and J by 9 bases, and 11 bases separated the two germline ends. The CDR3 covers 13 residues. The chain's CDR3 is CASSDGELGEQFF. For the CDR3, the DNA is TGTGCCAGCAGTGACGGGGAATTGGGTGAGCAGTTCTTC.